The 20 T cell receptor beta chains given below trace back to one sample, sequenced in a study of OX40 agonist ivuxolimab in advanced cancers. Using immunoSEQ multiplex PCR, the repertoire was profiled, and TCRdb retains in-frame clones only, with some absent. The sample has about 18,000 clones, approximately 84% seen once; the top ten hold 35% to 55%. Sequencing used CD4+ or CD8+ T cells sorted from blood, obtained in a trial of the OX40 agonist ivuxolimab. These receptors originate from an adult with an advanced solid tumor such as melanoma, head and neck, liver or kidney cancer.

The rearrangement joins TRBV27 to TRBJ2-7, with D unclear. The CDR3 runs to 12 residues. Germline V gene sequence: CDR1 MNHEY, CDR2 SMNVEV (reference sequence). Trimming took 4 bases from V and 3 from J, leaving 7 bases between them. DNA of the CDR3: TGTGCCAGCAGTTCGAGTTACTACGAGCAGTACTTC. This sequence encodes CASSSSYYEQYF.

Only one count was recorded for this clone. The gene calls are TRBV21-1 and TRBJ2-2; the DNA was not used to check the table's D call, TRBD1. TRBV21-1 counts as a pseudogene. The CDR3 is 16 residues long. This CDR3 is CASSKSQATNTGELFF. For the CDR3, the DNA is TGTGCCAGCAGCAAATCACAGGCCACGAACACCGGGGAGCTGTTTTTT.

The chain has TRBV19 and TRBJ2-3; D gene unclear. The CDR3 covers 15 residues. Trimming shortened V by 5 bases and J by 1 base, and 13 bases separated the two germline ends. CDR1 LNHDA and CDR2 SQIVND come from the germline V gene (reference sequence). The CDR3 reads CASSLQSPRTDTQYF. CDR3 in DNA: TGTGCCAGTAGTCTCCAGTCCCCCCGCACAGATACGCAGTATTTT.

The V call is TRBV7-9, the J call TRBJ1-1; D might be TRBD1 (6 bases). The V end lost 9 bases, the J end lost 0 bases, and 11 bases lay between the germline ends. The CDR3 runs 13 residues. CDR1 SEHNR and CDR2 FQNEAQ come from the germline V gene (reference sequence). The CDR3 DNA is TGTGCCAGTACAGGGCCAATGAACACTGAAGCTTTCTTT. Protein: CASTGPMNTEAFF.

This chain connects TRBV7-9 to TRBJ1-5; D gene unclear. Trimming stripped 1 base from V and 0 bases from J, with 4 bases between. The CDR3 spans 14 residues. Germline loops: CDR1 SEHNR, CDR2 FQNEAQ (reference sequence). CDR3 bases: TGTGCCAGCAGCTTAGACACTAGCAATCAGCCCCAGCATTTT. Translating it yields CASSLDTSNQPQHF.

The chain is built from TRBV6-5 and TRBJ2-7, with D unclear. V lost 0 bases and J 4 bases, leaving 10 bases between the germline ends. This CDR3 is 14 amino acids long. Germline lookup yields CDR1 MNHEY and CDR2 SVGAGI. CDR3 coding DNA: TGTGCCAGCAGTTACTCACGCGAAGCGTACGAGCAGTACTTC. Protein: CASSYSREAYEQYF.

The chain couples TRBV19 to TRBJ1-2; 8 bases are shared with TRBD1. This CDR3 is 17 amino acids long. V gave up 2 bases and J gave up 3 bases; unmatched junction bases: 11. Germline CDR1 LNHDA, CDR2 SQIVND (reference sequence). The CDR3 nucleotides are TGTGCCAGTAGTATACTGGACAGGGAGGGTATGGACTATGGCTACACCTTC. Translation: CASSILDREGMDYGYTF.

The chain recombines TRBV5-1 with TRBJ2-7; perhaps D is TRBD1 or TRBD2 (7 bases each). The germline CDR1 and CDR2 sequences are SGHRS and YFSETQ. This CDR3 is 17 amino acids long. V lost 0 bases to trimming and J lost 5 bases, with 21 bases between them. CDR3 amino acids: CASSLGEGAQSLDEQYF. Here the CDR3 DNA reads TGCGCCAGCAGCTTGGGGGAGGGGGCTCAAAGCCTCGACGAGCAGTACTTC.

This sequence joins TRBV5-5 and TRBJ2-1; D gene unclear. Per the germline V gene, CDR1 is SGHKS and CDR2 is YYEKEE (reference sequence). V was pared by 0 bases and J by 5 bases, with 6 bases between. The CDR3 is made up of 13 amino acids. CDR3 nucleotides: TGTGCCAGCAGCTTGGCCGCGGACAATGAGCAGTTCTTC. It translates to CASSLAADNEQFF.

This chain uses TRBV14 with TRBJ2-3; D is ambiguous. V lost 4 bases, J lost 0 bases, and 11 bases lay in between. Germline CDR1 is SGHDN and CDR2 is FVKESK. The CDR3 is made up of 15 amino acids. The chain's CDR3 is CASSPTGASTDTQYF. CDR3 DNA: TGTGCCAGCAGCCCGACTGGAGCTAGCACAGATACGCAGTATTTT.

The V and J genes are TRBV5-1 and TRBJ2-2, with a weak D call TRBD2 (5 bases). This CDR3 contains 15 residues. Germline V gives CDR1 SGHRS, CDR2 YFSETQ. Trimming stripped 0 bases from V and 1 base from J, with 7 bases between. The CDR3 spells CASSLGEGNTGELFF. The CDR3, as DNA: TGCGCCAGCAGCTTGGGAGAGGGGAACACCGGGGAGCTGTTTTTT. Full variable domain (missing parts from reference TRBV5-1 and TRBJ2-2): KAGVTQTPRYLIKTRGQQVTLSCSPISGHRSVSWYQQTPGQGLQFLFEYFSETQRNKGNFPGRFSGRQFSNSRSEMNVSTLELGDSALYLCASSLGEGNTGELFFGEGSRLTVL.

The CDR3 loop is CASSLDRYTGELFF. CDR3 bases: TGTGCCAGCAGTTTAGATAGGTACACCGGGGAGCTGTTTTTT. V and J are TRBV27 and TRBJ2-2; D unresolved. Germline CDR1 and CDR2: MNHEY and SMNVEV (reference sequence). CDR3 length: 14 residues. V was clipped by 2 bases and J by 3 bases, with 7 bases between them.

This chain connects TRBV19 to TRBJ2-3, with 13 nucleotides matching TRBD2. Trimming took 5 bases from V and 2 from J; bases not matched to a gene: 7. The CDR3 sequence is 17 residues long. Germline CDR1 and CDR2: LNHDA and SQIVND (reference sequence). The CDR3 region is CASSPTSGGAITDTQYF. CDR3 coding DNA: TGTGCCAGTAGTCCAACTAGCGGGGGGGCCATCACAGATACGCAGTATTTT. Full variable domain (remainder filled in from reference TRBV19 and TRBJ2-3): DGGITQSPKYLFRKEGQNVTLSCEQNLNHDAMYWYRQDPGQGLRLIYYSQIVNDFQKGDIAEGYSVSREKKESFPLTVTSAQKNPTAFYLCASSPTSGGAITDTQYFGPGTRLTVL.

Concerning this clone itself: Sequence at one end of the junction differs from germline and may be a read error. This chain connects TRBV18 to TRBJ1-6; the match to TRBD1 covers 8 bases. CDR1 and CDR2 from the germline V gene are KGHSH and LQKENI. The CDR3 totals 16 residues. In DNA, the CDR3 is TGTGCCAGCTCACCAGTGAATTCAGGGGGCGATTCACCCTTCCACTTT. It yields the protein CASSPVNSGGDSPFHF.

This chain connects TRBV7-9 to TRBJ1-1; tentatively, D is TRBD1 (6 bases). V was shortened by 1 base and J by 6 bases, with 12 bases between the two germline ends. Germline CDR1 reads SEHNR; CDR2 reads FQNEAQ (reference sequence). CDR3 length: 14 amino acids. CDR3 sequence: CASSLVTGGSEAFF. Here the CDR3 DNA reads TGTGCCAGCAGCTTAGTCACGGGGGGCTCTGAAGCTTTCTTT. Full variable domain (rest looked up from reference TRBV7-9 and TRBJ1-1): DTGVSQNPRHKITKRGQNVTFRCDPISEHNRLYWYRQTLGQGPEFLTYFQNEAQLEKSRLLSDRFSAERPKGSFSTLEIQRTEQGDSAMYLCASSLVTGGSEAFFGQGTRLTVV.

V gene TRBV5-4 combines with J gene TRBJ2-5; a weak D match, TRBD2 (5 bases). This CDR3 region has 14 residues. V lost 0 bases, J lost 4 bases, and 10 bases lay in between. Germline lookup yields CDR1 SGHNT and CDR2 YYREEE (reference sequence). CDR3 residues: CASSLGGNPETQYF. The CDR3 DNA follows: TGTGCCAGCAGCTTGGGAGGGAACCCAGAGACCCAGTACTTC. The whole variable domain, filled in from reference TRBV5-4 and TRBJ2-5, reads ETGVTQSPTHLIKTRGQQVTLRCSSQSGHNTVSWYQQALGQGPQFIFQYYREEENGRGNFPPRFSGLQFPNYSSELNVNALELDDSALYLCASSLGGNPETQYFGPGTRLLVL.

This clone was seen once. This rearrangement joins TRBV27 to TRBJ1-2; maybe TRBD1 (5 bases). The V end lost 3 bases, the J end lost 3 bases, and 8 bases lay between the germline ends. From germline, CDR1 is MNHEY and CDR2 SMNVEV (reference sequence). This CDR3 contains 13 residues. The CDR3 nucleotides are TGTGCCAGCAGTTTTGGGGGGGACTATGGCTACACCTTC. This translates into CASSFGGDYGYTF.

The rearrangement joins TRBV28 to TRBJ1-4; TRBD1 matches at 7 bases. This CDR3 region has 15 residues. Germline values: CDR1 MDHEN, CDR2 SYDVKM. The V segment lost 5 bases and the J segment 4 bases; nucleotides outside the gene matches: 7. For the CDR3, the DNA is TGTGCCAGCAGTATCTCGGGACAGCGTAATGAAAAACTGTTTTTT. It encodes CASSISGQRNEKLFF.

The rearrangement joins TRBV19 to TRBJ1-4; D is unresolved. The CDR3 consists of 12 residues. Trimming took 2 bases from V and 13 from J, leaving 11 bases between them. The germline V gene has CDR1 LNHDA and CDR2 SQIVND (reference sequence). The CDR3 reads CASSITPEGLFF. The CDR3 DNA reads TGTGCCAGTAGTATAACACCGGAGGGACTGTTTTTT.

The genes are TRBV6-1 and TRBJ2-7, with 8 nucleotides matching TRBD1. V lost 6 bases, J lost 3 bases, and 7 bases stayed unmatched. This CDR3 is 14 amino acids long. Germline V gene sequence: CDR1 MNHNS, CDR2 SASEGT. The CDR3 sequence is CASSVSGGVYEQYF. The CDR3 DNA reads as TGTGCCAGCAGCGTTTCAGGGGGCGTCTACGAGCAGTACTTC.